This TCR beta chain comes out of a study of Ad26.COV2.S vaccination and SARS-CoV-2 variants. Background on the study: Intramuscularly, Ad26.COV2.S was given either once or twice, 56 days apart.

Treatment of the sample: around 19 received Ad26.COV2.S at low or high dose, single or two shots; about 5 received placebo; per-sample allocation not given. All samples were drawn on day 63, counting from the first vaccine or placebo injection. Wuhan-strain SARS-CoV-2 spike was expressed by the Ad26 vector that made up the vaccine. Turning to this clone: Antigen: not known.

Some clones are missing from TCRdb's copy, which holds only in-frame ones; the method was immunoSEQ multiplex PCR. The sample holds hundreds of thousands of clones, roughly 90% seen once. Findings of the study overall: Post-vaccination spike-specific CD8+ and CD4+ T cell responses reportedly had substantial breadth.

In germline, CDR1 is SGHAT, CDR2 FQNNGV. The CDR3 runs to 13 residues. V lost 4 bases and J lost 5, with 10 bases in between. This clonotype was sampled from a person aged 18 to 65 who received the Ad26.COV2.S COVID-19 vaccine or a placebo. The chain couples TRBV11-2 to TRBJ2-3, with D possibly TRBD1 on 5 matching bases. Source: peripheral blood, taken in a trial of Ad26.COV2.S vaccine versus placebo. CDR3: CASSSDSLDTQYF. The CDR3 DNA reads TGTGCCAGCAGCTCAGACAGTCTAGATACGCAGTATTTT.